This is a list of T cell receptor beta chains from one sample in a study of T cell responses to AZD1222 COVID-19 vaccine. Sequencing used immunoSEQ multiplex PCR; TCRdb keeps in-frame clones, though not all of them. The table shows 150,000 or so clones, with roughly nine tenths occurring only once. The sequencing here drew on peripheral blood, taken on day 0 of MenACWY control vaccination. Every receptor here comes from an adult in good health. Each CDR3 is given with its conserved first and last residue. D genes are given only for firm matches. Part of the rows lack a size; the others show once, few, many or a class for expanded clones.

d_call clone_size j_call v_call cdr3_nt cdr3_aa
. . TRBJ1-5 TRBV5-1 TGCGCCAGCAGGGATCAGCCCCAGCATTTT CASRDQPQHF
. . TRBJ1-1 TRBV6-5 TGTGCCAGCAGCCTAGGTGGGAATCTGGCTTTCTTT CASSLGGNLAFF
. . TRBJ1-2 TRBV2 TGTGCCAGCAGTCCCCTAGGGACCGAAAACTATGGCTACACCTTC CASSPLGTENYGYTF
. . TRBJ1-1 TRBV7-9 TGTGCCAGCAGCTTGGGGGGCGCGAGCACTGAAGCTTTCTTT CASSLGGASTEAFF
. . TRBJ2-7 TRBV7-2 TGTGCCAGCAGCCTCTCCTACGAGCAGTACTTC CASSLSYEQYF
. . TRBJ1-3 TRBV4-3 TGCGCCAGCAGCCGGGACTATCCTGGAAACACCATATATTTT CASSRDYPGNTIYF
. . TRBJ1-3 TRBV20-1 TGCAGTGCTAGTGGGGGGGGACTCACTCCGGGAAACACCATATATTTT CSASGGGLTPGNTIYF
. . TRBJ2-1 TRBV24-1 TGTGCCACCAGTGATTTTGAAGAGCAGTTCTTC CATSDFEEQFF
. . TRBJ1-1 TRBV6-5 TGTGCCAGCAGCCCCGGGACCTACGAGAACACTGAAGCTTTCTTT CASSPGTYENTEAFF
. few TRBJ1-1 TRBV5-1 TGCGCCAGCAGCCGGCTGGGGTCTGGGGGCGGGACTGAAGCTTTCTTT CASSRLGSGGGTEAFF
. once TRBJ1-3 TRBV2 TGTGCCAGCAGCCCCGTAGAATCTGGAAACACCATATATTTT CASSPVESGNTIYF
TRBD2 . TRBJ2-1 TRBV27 TGTGCCAGCAGAAAAAAGGGGACTAGCGGGTGGGATGAGCAGTTCTTC CASRKKGTSGWDEQFF
TRBD1 . TRBJ1-2 TRBV7-9 TGTGCCAGCTATAACAGGGGGCGAAACTATGGCTACACCTTC CASYNRGRNYGYTF
TRBD2 . TRBJ2-1 TRBV6-4 TGTGCCAGCAGTTATAGCGGGAGGGGATCCTACAATGAGCAGTTCTTC CASSYSGRGSYNEQFF